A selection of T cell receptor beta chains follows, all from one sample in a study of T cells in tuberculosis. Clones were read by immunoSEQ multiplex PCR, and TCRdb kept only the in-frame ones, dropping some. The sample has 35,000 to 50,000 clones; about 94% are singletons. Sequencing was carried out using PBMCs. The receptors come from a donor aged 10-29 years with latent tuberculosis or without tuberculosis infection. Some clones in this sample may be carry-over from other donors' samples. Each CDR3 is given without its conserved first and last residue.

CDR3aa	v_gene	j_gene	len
ASSSLDSRAPNYGYT	TRBV11-2	TRBJ1-2	15
ASSLEGTRNQPQH	TRBV5-1	TRBJ1-5	13
SVDLHARAGYRTEAF	TRBV29-1	TRBJ1-1	15
AISESVTGFGGYT	TRBV10-3	TRBJ1-2	13
ASSDGDSLEAF	TRBV6-5	TRBJ1-1	11
ASSLPKVLGGKNIQY	TRBV5-6	TRBJ2-4	15
ASNPGGLSYGYT	TRBV19	TRBJ1-2	12
ASSWGQANEQF	TRBV5-4	TRBJ2-1	11
ASSLQGRQPQH	TRBV7-9	TRBJ1-5	11
ASSLRDRGTQY	TRBV6-5	TRBJ2-3	11
ASSLAESSYNEQF	TRBV6-5	TRBJ2-1	13
ATLLDSSGNTIY	TRBV2	TRBJ1-3	12
ASSPDRRTDTQY	TRBV5-4	TRBJ2-3	12
ASSRNRADQPQH	TRBV5-8	TRBJ1-5	12
ASSLHSHTGELF	TRBV28	TRBJ2-2	12
ASSSPGDRAYNEQF	TRBV5-4	TRBJ2-1	14
ASSVAGLQAQETQY	TRBV9	TRBJ2-5	14
ASGWGQGNTGELF	TRBV12-5	TRBJ2-2	13
ASRSRDLLYNEQF	TRBV5-1	TRBJ2-1	13
ASSRPGQGHYT	TRBV28	TRBJ1-2	11
ASSTITSYEQY	TRBV6-1	TRBJ2-7	11
SVELSHEGDTQY	TRBV29-1	TRBJ2-3	12
ASSPNQGAGEKLF	TRBV18	TRBJ1-4	13
ASSIGDGYT	TRBV19	TRBJ1-2	9
ASSPVLPRGSAF	TRBV28	TRBJ1-1	12
ACRDREIYEQY	TRBV30	TRBJ2-7	11
ASSLTGLAGEGGELF	TRBV7-3	TRBJ2-2	15
ASSRAGTGDYEQY	TRBV4-2	TRBJ2-7	13
ASSQEPQPGYNEQF	TRBV4-1	TRBJ2-1	14
ASSPGRLAGGEQF	TRBV18	TRBJ2-1	13
AISESRLAGVIDEQY	TRBV10-3	TRBJ2-7	15
ASSQGIRGLAGDEQY	TRBV4-2	TRBJ2-7	15
ASSGHGTSVVAKNIQY	TRBV6-1	TRBJ2-4	16
ASHLGTSGGEETQY	TRBV5-1	TRBJ2-5	14
ASSDNSYEQY	TRBV10-1	TRBJ2-7	10
ASSLVSGDSTDTQY	TRBV5-6	TRBJ2-3	14
ASSPAGSFEKLF	TRBV10-1	TRBJ1-4	12
AWSVLDRGLYNEQF	TRBV30	TRBJ2-1	14
ASSGGLAGEENTGELF	TRBV6-4	TRBJ2-2	16
ASNRGGPKNIQY	TRBV7-8	TRBJ2-4	12
ASSVRDKSYEQY	TRBV9	TRBJ2-7	12
AIQTGTGYHEQY	TRBV28	TRBJ2-7	12
ASSHRGGRGNEQF	TRBV11-2	TRBJ2-1	13